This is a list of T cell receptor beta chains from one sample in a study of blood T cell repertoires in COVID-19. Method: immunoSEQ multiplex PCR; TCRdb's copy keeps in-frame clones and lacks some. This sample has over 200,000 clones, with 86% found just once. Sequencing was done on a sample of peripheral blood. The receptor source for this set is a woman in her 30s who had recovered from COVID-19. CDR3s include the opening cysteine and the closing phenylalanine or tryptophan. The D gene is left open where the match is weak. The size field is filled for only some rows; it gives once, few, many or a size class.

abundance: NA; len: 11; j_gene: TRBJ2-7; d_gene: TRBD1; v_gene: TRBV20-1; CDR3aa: CSAEQGAEQYF; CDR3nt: TGCAGTGCTGAACAGGGGGCCGAGCAGTACTTC
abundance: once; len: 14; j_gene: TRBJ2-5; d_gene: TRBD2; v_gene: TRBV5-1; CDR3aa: CASSLGLADETQYF; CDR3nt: TGCGCCAGCAGCTTGGGGCTAGCGGACGAGACCCAGTACTTC
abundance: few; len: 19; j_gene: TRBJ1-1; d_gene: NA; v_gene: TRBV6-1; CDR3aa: CASSAHEAGRKERGTEAFF; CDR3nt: TGTGCCAGCAGTGCTCATGAAGCCGGACGGAAAGAACGGGGCACTGAAGCTTTCTTT
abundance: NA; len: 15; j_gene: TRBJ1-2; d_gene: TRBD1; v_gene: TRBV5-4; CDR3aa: CASSFKDRVHYGYTF; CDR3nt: TGTGCCAGCAGCTTCAAGGACAGGGTTCACTATGGCTACACCTTC
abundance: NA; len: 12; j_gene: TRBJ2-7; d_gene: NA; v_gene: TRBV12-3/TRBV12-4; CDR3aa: CASSSTAYEQYF; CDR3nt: TGTGCCAGCAGCTCGACAGCCTACGAGCAGTACTTC
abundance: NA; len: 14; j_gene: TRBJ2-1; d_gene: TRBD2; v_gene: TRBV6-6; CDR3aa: CASSWTGGDNEQFF; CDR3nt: TGTGCCAGCAGCTGGACTGGGGGGGACAATGAGCAGTTCTTC
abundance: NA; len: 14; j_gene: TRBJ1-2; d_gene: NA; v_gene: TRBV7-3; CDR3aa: CASSPRGGDYGYTF; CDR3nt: TGTGCCAGCAGCCCGCGCGGGGGCGACTATGGCTACACCTTC
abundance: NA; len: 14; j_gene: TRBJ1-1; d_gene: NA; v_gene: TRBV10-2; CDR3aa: CASSPPPPDNEAFF; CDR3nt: TGCGCCAGCAGTCCCCCCCCTCCAGACAACGAAGCTTTCTTT
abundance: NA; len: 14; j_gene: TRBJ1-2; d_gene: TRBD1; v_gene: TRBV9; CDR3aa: CASSTQTGDYGYTF; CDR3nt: TGTGCCAGCAGCACCCAGACAGGGGACTATGGCTACACCTTC
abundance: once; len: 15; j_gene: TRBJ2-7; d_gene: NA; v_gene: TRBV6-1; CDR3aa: CASSEFRDTLYEQYF; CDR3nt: TGTGCCAGCAGTGAATTTAGGGACACCCTCTACGAGCAGTACTTC
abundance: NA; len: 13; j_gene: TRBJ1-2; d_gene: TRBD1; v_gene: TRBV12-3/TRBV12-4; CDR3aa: CASSPQGLDGYTF; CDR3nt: TGTGCCAGCAGTCCACAGGGGCTCGATGGCTACACCTTC
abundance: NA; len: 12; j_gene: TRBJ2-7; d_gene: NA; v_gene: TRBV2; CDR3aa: CASLSRAYEQYF; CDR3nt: TGTGCCAGTCTATCGAGAGCCTACGAGCAGTACTTC
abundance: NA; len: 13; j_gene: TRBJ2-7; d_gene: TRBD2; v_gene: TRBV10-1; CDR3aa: CASTDSGGLEQYF; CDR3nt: TGCGCCAGCACGGATAGCGGGGGTCTCGAGCAGTACTTC
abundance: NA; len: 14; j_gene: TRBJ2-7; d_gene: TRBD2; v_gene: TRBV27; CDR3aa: CASSAGTSAYEQYF; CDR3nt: TGTGCCAGCAGTGCCGGGACTAGCGCCTACGAGCAGTACTTC
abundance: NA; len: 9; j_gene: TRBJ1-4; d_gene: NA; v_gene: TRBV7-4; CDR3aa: CASRKKRDF; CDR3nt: TGTGCCAGCAGAAAGAAACGAGATTTT
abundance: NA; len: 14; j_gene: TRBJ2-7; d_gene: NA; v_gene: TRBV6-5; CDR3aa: CASSRTGTTYEQYF; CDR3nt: TGTGCCAGCAGCCGGACAGGGACTACCTACGAGCAGTACTTC
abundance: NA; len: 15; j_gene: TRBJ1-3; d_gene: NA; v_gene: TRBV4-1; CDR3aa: CASSQVGGSGNTIYF; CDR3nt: TGCGCCAGCAGCCAAGTCGGGGGGTCTGGAAACACCATATATTTT
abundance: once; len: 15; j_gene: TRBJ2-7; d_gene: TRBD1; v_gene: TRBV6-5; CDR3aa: CASPPGQGAPYEQYF; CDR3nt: TGTGCCAGCCCTCCGGGACAGGGAGCTCCTTACGAGCAGTACTTC
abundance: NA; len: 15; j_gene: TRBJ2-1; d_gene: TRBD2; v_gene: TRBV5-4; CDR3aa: CASSSGLDPLNEQFF; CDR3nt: TGTGCCAGCAGCTCCGGACTAGACCCACTCAATGAGCAGTTCTTC
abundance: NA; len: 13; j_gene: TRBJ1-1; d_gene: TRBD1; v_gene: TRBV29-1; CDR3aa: CSVVGTGGPEAFF; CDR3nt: TGCAGCGTTGTGGGGACAGGGGGCCCTGAAGCTTTCTTT
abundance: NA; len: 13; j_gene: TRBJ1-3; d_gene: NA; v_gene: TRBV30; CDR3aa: CAWGYFSGNTIYF; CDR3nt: TGTGCCTGGGGTTACTTCTCTGGAAACACCATATATTTT
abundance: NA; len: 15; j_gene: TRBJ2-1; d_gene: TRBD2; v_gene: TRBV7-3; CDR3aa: CASSPPGGANNEQFF; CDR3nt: TGTGCCAGCAGCCCACCCGGGGGGGCTAACAATGAGCAGTTCTTC
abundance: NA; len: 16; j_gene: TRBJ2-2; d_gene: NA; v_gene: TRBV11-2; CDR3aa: CASSLDLSHVTGELFF; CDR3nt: TGTGCCAGCAGCTTAGATCTAAGTCACGTCACCGGGGAGCTGTTTTTT
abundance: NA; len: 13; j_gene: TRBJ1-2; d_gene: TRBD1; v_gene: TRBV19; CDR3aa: CASTEQGVYGYTF; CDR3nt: TGTGCCAGTACAGAACAGGGGGTCTATGGCTACACCTTC
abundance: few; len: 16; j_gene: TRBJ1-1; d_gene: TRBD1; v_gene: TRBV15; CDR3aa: CATSRTLGQGGAEAFF; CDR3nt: TGTGCCACCAGCAGAACGCTAGGACAGGGGGGAGCTGAAGCTTTCTTT
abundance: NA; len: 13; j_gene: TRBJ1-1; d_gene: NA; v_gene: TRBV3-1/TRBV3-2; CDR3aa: CARTYRVNTEAFF; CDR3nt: TGTGCCAGGACTTACAGGGTGAACACTGAAGCTTTCTTT
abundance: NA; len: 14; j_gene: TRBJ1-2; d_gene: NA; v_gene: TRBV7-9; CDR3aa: CASSSGQNVYGYTF; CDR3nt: TGTGCCAGCAGCTCCGGACAGAATGTCTATGGCTACACCTTC
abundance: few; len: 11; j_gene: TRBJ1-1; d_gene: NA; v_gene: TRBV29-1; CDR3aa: CSVVLATEAFF; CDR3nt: TGCAGCGTTGTCCTAGCCACTGAAGCTTTCTTT
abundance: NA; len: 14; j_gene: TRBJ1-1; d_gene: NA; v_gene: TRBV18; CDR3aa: CASSPEGTNTEAFF; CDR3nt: TGTGCCAGCTCACCGGAGGGCACTAACACTGAAGCTTTCTTT